This TCR beta chain was documented in a study of graft-versus-host responses after intestinal transplantation. Study at large: The transplants performed in recipients were multivisceral, liver-intestinal, or isolated intestinal. General observations from the study: The presence of high graft-versus-host to host-versus-graft clonal ratios in allografts characterized patients with graft-donor T cell macrochimerism. Maximum circulating GvH clone levels tracked with early post-transplant HvG decreases. Recipient marrow held GvH clones, some first seen in ileum or blood.

TCRdb keeps only in-frame clones here, not all; method: immunoSEQ multiplex PCR. The profile covers 90,000 to 120,000 clones, with roughly 90% appearing a single time and around 0.7% taken by the ten largest. Between the trimmed V and J ends, which lost 2 bases and 7 bases, there was a span of 12 bases. The germline CDR1 and CDR2 sequences are MNHNS and SASEGT. There are 14 residues in the CDR3. With respect to this clone: No antigen is known for it.

The V call is TRBV6-1, the J call TRBJ1-3, with a tentative D call TRBD1 (5 bases). The sequence was collected from a human donor who was the organ donor for an intestinal transplant. Sequencing was performed on unstimulated CD4+ T cells sorted from spleen or lymph node cells, taken before transplant. The CDR3 loop is CASSELDRGNTIYF. The DNA of the CDR3 is TGTGCCAGCAGTGAATTAGACAGAGGGAACACCATATATTTT.